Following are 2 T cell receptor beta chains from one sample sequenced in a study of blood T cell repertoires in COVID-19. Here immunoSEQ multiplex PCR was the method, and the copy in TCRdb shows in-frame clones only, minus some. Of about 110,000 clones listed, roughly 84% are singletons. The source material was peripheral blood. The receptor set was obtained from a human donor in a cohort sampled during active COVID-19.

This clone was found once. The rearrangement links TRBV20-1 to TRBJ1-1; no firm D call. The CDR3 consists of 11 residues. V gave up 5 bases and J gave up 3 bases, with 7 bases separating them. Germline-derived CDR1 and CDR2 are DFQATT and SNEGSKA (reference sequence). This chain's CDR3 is CSAPLYTEAFF. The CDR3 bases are TGCAGTGCTCCCTTATACACTGAAGCTTTCTTT.

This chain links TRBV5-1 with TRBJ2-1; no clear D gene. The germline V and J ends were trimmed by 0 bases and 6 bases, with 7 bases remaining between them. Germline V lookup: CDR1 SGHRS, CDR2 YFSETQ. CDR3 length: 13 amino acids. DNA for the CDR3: TGCGCCAGCAGCTTGGGTCCGGGCAATGAGCAGTTCTTC. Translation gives CASSLGPGNEQFF.